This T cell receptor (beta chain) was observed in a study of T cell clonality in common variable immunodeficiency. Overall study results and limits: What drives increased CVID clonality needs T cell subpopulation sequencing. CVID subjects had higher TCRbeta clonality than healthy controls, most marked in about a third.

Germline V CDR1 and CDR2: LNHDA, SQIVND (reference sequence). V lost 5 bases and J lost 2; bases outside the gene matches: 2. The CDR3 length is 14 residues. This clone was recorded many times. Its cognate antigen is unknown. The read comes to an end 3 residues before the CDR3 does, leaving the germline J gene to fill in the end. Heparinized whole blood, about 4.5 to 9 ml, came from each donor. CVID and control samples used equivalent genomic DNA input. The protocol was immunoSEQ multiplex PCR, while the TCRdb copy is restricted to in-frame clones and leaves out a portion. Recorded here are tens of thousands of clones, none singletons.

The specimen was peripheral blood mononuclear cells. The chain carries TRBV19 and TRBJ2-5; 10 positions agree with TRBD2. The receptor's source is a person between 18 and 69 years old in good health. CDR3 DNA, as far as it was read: TGTGCCAGTAGTCTTAGCGGGGGGCAAGAGACC. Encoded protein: CASSLSGGQET. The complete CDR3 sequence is CASSLSGGQETQYF.